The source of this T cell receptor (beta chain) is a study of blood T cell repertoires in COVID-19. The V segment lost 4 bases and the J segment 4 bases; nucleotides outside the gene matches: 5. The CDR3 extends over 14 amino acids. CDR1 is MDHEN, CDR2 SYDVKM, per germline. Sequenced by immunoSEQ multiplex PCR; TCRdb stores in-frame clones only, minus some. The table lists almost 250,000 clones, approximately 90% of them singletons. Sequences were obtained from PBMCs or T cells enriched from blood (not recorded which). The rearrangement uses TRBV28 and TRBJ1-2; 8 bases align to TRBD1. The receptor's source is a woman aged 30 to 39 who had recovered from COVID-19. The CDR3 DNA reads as TGTGCCAGCAGTTCGGGACAGGATGGCTATGGCTACACCTTC. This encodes CASSSGQDGYGYTF.